These 26 T cell receptor beta chains were all obtained from the same sample, sequenced in a study of blood T cell repertoires in COVID-19. The data were produced by immunoSEQ multiplex PCR, yet TCRdb's version contains in-frame clones alone and is incomplete. In the table there are approximately 260,000 clones, 82% of which are singletons. The sample was peripheral blood. These receptors were taken from a woman aged 55-69 years with active or convalescent COVID-19.

This clone was counted once. The chain uses TRBV9 and TRBJ1-1; 7 nucleotides match TRBD1. Looked up from germline, CDR1 is SGDLS and CDR2 is YYNGEE. The trim removed 3 bases at V and 1 base at J, leaving 3 bases unmatched. The CDR3 covers 14 residues. CDR3 in DNA: TGTGCCAGCAGCGACCGGGACAGGAACACTGAAGCTTTCTTT. It encodes CASSDRDRNTEAFF. Supplemented by reference TRBV9 and TRBJ1-1, the full variable domain reads DSGVTQTPKHLITATGQRVTLRCSPRSGDLSVYWYQQSLDQGLQFLIQYYNGEERAKGNILERFSAQQFPDLHSELNLSSLELGDSALYFCASSDRDRNTEAFFGQGTRLTVV.

The chain combines TRBV7-9 with TRBJ2-6, with D possibly being TRBD1 (5 bases). This CDR3 is 15 amino acids long. Trimming pared 3 bases from V and 1 base from J, leaving 7 bases between. The germline gives CDR1 SEHNR, CDR2 FQNEAQ (reference sequence). This chain's CDR3 is CASSFHRSGANVLTF. CDR3 DNA: TGTGCCAGCAGCTTCCACAGGTCTGGGGCCAACGTCCTGACTTTC.

The chain recombines TRBV28 with TRBJ2-7, with TRBD2 matching over 9 bases. The CDR3 contains 13 residues. CDR1 and CDR2 from the germline V gene are MDHEN and SYDVKM. V trimming: 6 bases; J trimming: 3 bases; junction bases outside the gene matches: 3. The CDR3 nucleotides are TGTGCCAGCAGGGCGGGGGGGCACTACGAGCAGTACTTC. Its protein is CASRAGGHYEQYF. The full variable domain, its missing parts supplied by reference TRBV28 and TRBJ2-7, is DVKVTQSSRYLVKRTGEKVFLECVQDMDHENMFWYRQDPGLGLRLIYFSYDVKMKEKGDIPEGYSVSREKKERFSLILESASTNQTSMYLCASRAGGHYEQYFGPGTRLTVT.

The chain employs TRBV11-2 and TRBJ2-3, with 9 positions matching TRBD1. Germline V gene sequence: CDR1 SGHAT, CDR2 FQNNGV. Unmatched junction bases numbered 8, after V lost 5 bases and J lost 5 bases. CDR3 length: 15 amino acids. CDR3 residues: CASSDRDRVGDTQYF. The DNA of the CDR3 is TGTGCCAGCAGCGACCGGGACAGGGTAGGAGATACGCAGTATTTT.

The chain is built from TRBV3-1 (or the pseudogene TRBV3-2) and TRBJ1-4; 7 nucleotides align to TRBD1. The CDR3 consists of 20 residues. The germline gives CDR1 LGHDT, CDR2 YNNKEL (reference sequence). Germline trimming cut 4 bases from V and 0 bases from J; bases unmatched to any gene: 17. The CDR3 sequence: CASSPLPPGQRNPTNEKLFF. For the CDR3, the DNA is TGTGCCAGCAGCCCACTTCCCCCGGGACAGCGGAATCCAACTAATGAAAAACTGTTTTTT.

The chain carries TRBV7-9 and TRBJ2-5; TRBD1 is a possible D gene (5 bases). The CDR3 has 14 residues. The ends were cut back, 6 bases at V and 0 bases at J, with 11 bases in the middle. CDR1 SEHNR and CDR2 FQNEAQ come from the germline V gene (reference sequence). The CDR3 here is CASRGLRYQETQYF. The CDR3 bases are TGTGCCAGCAGGGGGCTGAGGTACCAAGAGACCCAGTACTTC.

This clone was seen a single time. This chain links TRBV19 with TRBJ2-1; tentatively, D is TRBD1 (6 bases). The CDR3 runs to 12 residues. Per germline, CDR1 LNHDA and CDR2 SQIVND (reference sequence). The V end lost 3 bases, the J end lost 7 bases, and 7 bases lay between the germline ends. This CDR3 is CASSIQGNEQFF. CDR3 sequence (DNA): TGTGCCAGTAGTATCCAGGGGAATGAGCAGTTCTTC.

This sequence joins TRBV27 and TRBJ1-6; 7 bases match TRBD1. With 2 bases clipped from V and 11 bases from J, the junction kept 3 bases outside the gene matches. This CDR3 is 13 amino acids long. The germline V gene encodes CDR1 MNHEY and CDR2 SMNVEV (reference sequence). The DNA of the CDR3 is TGTGCCAGCAGTTTAAGGGGGCGGGCACCCCTCCACTTT. Translating gives CASSLRGRAPLHF.

This chain connects TRBV5-1 to TRBJ2-2, with 11 bases that match TRBD1. Germline lookup yields CDR1 SGHRS and CDR2 YFSETQ. The CDR3 runs to 16 residues. V shed 4 bases and J 2 bases; nucleotides not matched to a gene: 4. The CDR3, as DNA: TGCGCCAGCAGCAAGGGACAGGGGGTCAACACCGGGGAGCTGTTTTTT. This translates into CASSKGQGVNTGELFF.

This chain uses TRBV2 with TRBJ1-3; D uncertain. Trimming shortened V by 3 bases and J by 0 bases, and 9 bases separated the two germline ends. The V gene's germline CDR1 is SNHLY and CDR2 FYNNEI. This CDR3 comprises 15 residues. CDR3 amino acids: CASSEEVVSGNTIYF. The CDR3 DNA sequence: TGTGCCAGCAGTGAGGAGGTCGTCTCTGGAAACACCATATATTTT.

The chain recombines TRBV7-2 with TRBJ2-7, with 7 positions matching TRBD2. Germline V gene lookup returns CDR1 SGHTA and CDR2 FQGNSA. The CDR3 extends over 14 amino acids. Trimming cost V 5 bases and J 9 bases; bases outside gene matches: 13. The DNA for the CDR3 is TGTGCCAGCAGCGCGGACCTCAGGGAGGGGTGGCAGTACTTC. As protein: CASSADLREGWQYF.

The chain has TRBV9 and TRBJ2-2; tentative D call: TRBD2 (5 bases). CDR1 is SGDLS and CDR2 is YYNGEE in the germline V gene. V was shortened by 2 bases and J by 6 bases, with 11 bases between the two germline ends. The CDR3 length is 14 residues. CDR3 region: CASSVRSEAGELFF. CDR3 bases: TGTGCCAGCAGCGTTCGATCGGAGGCCGGGGAGCTGTTTTTT.

The V call is TRBV5-6, the J call TRBJ1-5, with 8 bases aligning to TRBD1. CDR3 length: 17 residues. With 4 bases clipped from V and 0 bases from J, the junction kept 9 bases outside the gene matches. CDR1 is SGHDT, CDR2 YYEEEE, per germline. CDR3 amino acids: CASSKQTGAVSNQPQHF. For the CDR3, the DNA is TGTGCCAGCAGCAAACAGACAGGGGCGGTTAGCAATCAGCCCCAGCATTTT.

CDR3 nucleotide sequence: TGTGCCAGCAGCTCGGTCTCAGGGGACAGAGAGACCCAGTACTTC. It codes for CASSSVSGDRETQYF. This chain links TRBV11-2 with TRBJ2-5; TRBD1 matches at 7 bases. Germline CDR1 reads SGHAT; CDR2 reads FQNNGV. Trimming at V came to 4 bases and at J to 4 bases, leaving 9 bases not matched to a gene. The CDR3 totals 15 residues.

In its sample, this clone was seen a few times. The chain carries TRBV30 and TRBJ1-3; D gene ambiguous. V lost 0 bases to trimming and J lost 0 bases, with 9 bases between them. The CDR3 extends over 15 amino acids. Germline V gene sequence: CDR1 GTSNPN, CDR2 SVGIG (reference sequence). The CDR3 DNA reads TGTGCCTGGAGTGTTACAGTTATCTCTGGAAACACCATATATTTT. This gives the protein CAWSVTVISGNTIYF.

V gene TRBV3-1 (or the pseudogene TRBV3-2) combines with J gene TRBJ1-1, with D possibly TRBD1 on 6 matching bases. The CDR3 covers 14 residues. Germline loops: CDR1 LGHDT, CDR2 YNNKEL (reference sequence). Trimming stripped 5 bases from V and 4 bases from J, with 14 bases between. Here the CDR3 DNA reads TGTGCCAGCAGCACAGGACAGTCGGGCACTGAAGCTTTCTTT. Amino acids: CASSTGQSGTEAFF.

The J gene is TRBJ1-2, the V gene TRBV19; 7 bases map to TRBD1. Germline CDR1 LNHDA, CDR2 SQIVND (reference sequence). This CDR3 has 15 amino acids. J was trimmed by 9 bases and V by 5 bases; bases with no gene match: 15. DNA for the CDR3: TGTGCCAGTAGTCCTCCGCCGGACAGGCTTATACGCTACACCTTC. It translates to CASSPPPDRLIRYTF. Filled out from reference TRBV19 and TRBJ1-2, the complete variable domain reads DGGITQSPKYLFRKEGQNVTLSCEQNLNHDAMYWYRQDPGQGLRLIYYSQIVNDFQKGDIAEGYSVSREKKESFPLTVTSAQKNPTAFYLCASSPPPDRLIRYTFGSGTRLTVV.

V and J are TRBV12-3 or TRBV12-4 and TRBJ2-2; tentatively, D is TRBD2 (5 bases). The CDR3 runs to 12 residues. V was clipped by 7 bases and J by 9 bases, with 12 bases between them. As DNA, the CDR3 is TGTGCCAGCACCCCAAACGGGAGGGAGCTGTTTTTT. Translation: CASTPNGRELFF.

This clone was recorded only once. The rearrangement uses TRBV27 and TRBJ1-6; tentatively, D is TRBD1 (5 bases). This CDR3 has 16 residues. Germline V lookup: CDR1 MNHEY, CDR2 SMNVEV (reference sequence). Trimming shortened V by 3 bases and J by 0 bases, and 9 bases separated the two germline ends. The CDR3 reads CASSLGGDSYNSPLHF. CDR3 coding DNA: TGTGCCAGCAGTTTGGGGGGGGACTCCTATAATTCACCCCTCCACTTT.

This clone came up once. The chain is built from TRBV6-5 and TRBJ1-5; D is possibly TRBD1 (6 bases). V was cut by 2 bases and J by 6 bases, with 11 bases left in between. The CDR3 spans 14 residues. Germline CDR1 MNHEY, CDR2 SVGAGI. CDR3 amino acids: CASSYLGGAQPQHF. CDR3 in DNA: TGTGCCAGCAGTTACCTCGGGGGGGCTCAGCCCCAGCATTTT.

This clone was detected once. The CDR3 region has the DNA TGTGCCAGCAGCCCTCAGGGGGCGGATACGCAGTATTTT. Its translation: CASSPQGADTQYF. The genes are TRBV7-3 and TRBJ2-3; TRBD1 aligns across 8 bases. V shed 5 bases, J shed 6 bases, and the junction held 4 bases outside the gene matches. Germline V gives CDR1 SGHTA, CDR2 FQGTGA. The CDR3 is 13 amino acids.

The chain links TRBV5-6 to TRBJ1-2; D is ambiguous. The CDR3 runs to 13 residues. V shed 0 bases and J shed 6 bases, with 9 bases lying between them. CDR1 is SGHDT and CDR2 is YYEEEE in the germline V gene. CDR3 sequence reads: CASSLDQVHGYTF. The CDR3 DNA sequence: TGTGCCAGCAGCTTGGATCAGGTCCATGGCTACACCTTC.

The genes are TRBV19 and TRBJ2-5; D is ambiguous. CDR3 length equals 13 residues. The germline V gene encodes CDR1 LNHDA and CDR2 SQIVND (reference sequence). V lost 1 base and J 4 bases, leaving 7 bases between the germline ends. As DNA, the CDR3 is TGTGCCAGTAGTATAGCCCTAACAGAGACCCAGTACTTC. It is translated as CASSIALTETQYF.

This clone has more than one count but fewer than ten. The chain links TRBV3-1 (or the pseudogene TRBV3-2) to TRBJ1-2; 7 bases agree with TRBD1. The CDR3 totals 14 residues. Germline assignment: CDR1 LGHDT and CDR2 YNNKEL (reference sequence). J was trimmed by 4 bases and V by 5 bases; bases with no gene match: 7. The CDR3 region is CASSNRQGTYGYTF. CDR3 sequence (DNA): TGTGCCAGCAGCAACCGACAGGGTACCTATGGCTACACCTTC.

This chain connects TRBV2 to TRBJ1-2; no definite D call. Germline V gene data show CDR1 as SNHLY and CDR2 as FYNNEI. The germline V and J ends were trimmed by 7 bases and 5 bases, with 14 bases remaining between them. The CDR3 has 13 residues. CDR3 DNA sequence: TGTGCCAGCATTCCCCAGGTGACATATGGCTACACCTTC. This gives the protein CASIPQVTYGYTF.

The rearrangement links TRBV18 to TRBJ1-1, with 7 nucleotides matching TRBD1. The CDR3 totals 14 residues. Trimming cost V 6 bases and J 4 bases; bases outside gene matches: 8. Germline assignment: CDR1 KGHSH and CDR2 LQKENI. DNA for the CDR3: TGTGCCAGCTCCAGAAGTGCAGGGGGCACTGAAGCTTTCTTT. It is translated as CASSRSAGGTEAFF. Full variable domain (rest looked up from reference TRBV18 and TRBJ1-1): NAGVMQNPRHLVRRRGQEARLRCSPMKGHSHVYWYRQLPEEGLKFMVYLQKENIIDESGMPKERFSAEFPKEGPSILRIQQVVRGDSAAYFCASSRSAGGTEAFFGQGTRLTVV.